Included here is one TCR beta chain sequence, with context. No antigen is known for it. The sample originates from a study of identical twins. Study outcomes and limitations: Because invariant MAIT and iNKT cells could be present, zero-insertion analyses could be partly confounded.

This CDR3 is built from 13 residues. Unmatched junction bases numbered 3, after V lost 0 bases and J lost 6 bases. Germline V lookup: CDR1 SGHRS, CDR2 YFSETQ. TCRdb reanalysed the 5' RACE reads using MiXCR and keeps one entry per CDR3 protein. The data hold roughly 720,000 distinct CDR3 sequences, with approximately 18% observed a single time. This sample also belongs to another study, concerning T cells expressing NK-cell markers. That work states: Dominant NKG2C+ clonotypes were found to form about 1.0-7.5% of CD8+ T cells in five to seven donors. Once again these clonotypes came out on top in the CD3+CD56-NKG2C+ fraction of several donors.

Material for sequencing was PBMCs. This clonotype was sampled from a woman aged 18-35 years in good health. The chain is built from TRBV5-1 and TRBJ2-7; 7 bases map to TRBD2. In nucleotides, the CDR3 is TGCGCCAGCAGCTTGGGGACTAGAGGCGAGCAGTACTTC. Protein: CASSLGTRGEQYF.